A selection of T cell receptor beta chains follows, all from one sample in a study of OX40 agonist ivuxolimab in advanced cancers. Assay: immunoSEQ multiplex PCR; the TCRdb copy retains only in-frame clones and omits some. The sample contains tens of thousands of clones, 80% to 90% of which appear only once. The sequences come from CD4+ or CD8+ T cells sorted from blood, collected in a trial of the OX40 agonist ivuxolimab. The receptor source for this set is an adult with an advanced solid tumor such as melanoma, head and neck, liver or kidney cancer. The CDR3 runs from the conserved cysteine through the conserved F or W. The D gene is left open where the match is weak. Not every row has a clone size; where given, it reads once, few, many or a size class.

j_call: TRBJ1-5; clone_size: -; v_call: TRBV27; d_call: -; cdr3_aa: CASSWDGPRGNQPQHF; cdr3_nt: TGTGCCAGCAGTTGGGACGGCCCTAGGGGCAATCAGCCCCAGCATTTT
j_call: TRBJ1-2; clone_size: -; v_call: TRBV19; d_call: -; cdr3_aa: CASSIRAEWHGYTF; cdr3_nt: TGTGCCAGTAGTATCAGGGCAGAGTGGCATGGCTACACCTTC
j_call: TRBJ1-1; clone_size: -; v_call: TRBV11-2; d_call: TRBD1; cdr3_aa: CASSSLDRGRNTEAFF; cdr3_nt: TGTGCCAGCAGCTCGTTGGACAGGGGGAGAAACACTGAAGCTTTCTTT
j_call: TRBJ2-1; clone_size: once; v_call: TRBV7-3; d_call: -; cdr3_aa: CASSLRQGNNEQFF; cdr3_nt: TGTGCCAGCAGCTTAAGGCAGGGGAACAATGAGCAGTTCTTC
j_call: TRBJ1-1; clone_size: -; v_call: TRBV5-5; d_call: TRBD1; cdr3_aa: CASRRNTGGGTEAFF; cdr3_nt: TGTGCCAGCAGAAGGAACACAGGGGGCGGGACTGAAGCTTTCTTT
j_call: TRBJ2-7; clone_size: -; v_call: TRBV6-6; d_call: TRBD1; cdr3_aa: CASTPSGTGSYEQYF; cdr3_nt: TGTGCCAGCACCCCCTCAGGGACAGGCAGCTACGAGCAGTACTTC
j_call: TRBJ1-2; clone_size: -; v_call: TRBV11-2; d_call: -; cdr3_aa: CASSLDVGALPYGYTF; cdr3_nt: TGTGCCAGCAGCTTAGATGTTGGAGCGTTGCCCTATGGCTACACCTTC
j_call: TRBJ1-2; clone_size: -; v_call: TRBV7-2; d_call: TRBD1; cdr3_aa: CASSFQGGNYGYTF; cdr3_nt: TGTGCCAGCAGCTTTCAGGGGGGAAACTATGGCTACACCTTC
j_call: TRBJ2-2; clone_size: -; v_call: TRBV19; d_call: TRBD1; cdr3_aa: CASGRTGDTGELFF; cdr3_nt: TGTGCCAGTGGTCGGACAGGAGACACCGGGGAGCTGTTTTTT
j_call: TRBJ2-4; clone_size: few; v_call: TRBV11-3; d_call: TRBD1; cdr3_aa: CASSLDWGQGAPTKNIQYF; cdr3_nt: TGTGCCAGCAGCTTAGATTGGGGACAGGGGGCGCCGACCAAAAACATTCAGTACTTC
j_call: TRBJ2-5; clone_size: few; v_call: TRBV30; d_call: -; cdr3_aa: CAWSRWGLGQETQYF; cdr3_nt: TGTGCCTGGAGTAGGTGGGGTTTGGGCCAAGAGACCCAGTACTTC
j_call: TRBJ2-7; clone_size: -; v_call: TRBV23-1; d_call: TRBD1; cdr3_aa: CASSQSGTDRYEQYF; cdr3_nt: TGCGCCAGCAGTCAATCCGGGACAGATCGCTACGAGCAGTACTTC
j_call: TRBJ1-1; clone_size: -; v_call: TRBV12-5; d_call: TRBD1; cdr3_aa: CASGLVTGGYTEAFF; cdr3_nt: TGTGCTAGTGGTTTGGTAACAGGGGGGTACACTGAAGCTTTCTTT
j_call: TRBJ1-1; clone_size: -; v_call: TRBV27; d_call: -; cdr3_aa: CASSLRERGTEAFF; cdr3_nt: TGTGCCAGCAGCCTAAGGGAGCGGGGCACTGAAGCTTTCTTT
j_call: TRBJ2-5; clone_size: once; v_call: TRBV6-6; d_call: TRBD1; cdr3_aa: CASTGTGEETQYF; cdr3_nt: TGTGCCAGCACCGGGACAGGGGAAGAGACCCAGTACTTC
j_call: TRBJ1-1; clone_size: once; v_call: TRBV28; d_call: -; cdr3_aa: CASSIPGQTNTEAFF; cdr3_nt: TGTGCCAGCAGTATACCGGGACAAACGAACACTGAAGCTTTCTTT
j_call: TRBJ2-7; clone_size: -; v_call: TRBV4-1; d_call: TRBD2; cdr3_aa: CASSLGTSGSESIEQYF; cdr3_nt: TGCGCCAGCAGCCTAGGGACTAGCGGGAGCGAATCTATCGAGCAGTACTTC
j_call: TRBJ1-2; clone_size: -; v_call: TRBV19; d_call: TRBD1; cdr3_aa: CASSQDRNYGYTF; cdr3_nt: TGTGCCAGTAGTCAGGACAGGAACTATGGCTACACCTTC
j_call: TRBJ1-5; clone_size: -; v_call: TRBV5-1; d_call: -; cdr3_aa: CASSLFSGPAQPQHF; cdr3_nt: TGCGCCAGCAGCTTGTTTAGCGGCCCAGCTCAGCCCCAGCATTTT
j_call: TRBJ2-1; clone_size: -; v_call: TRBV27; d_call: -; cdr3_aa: CASRATLSSYNEQFF; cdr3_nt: TGTGCCAGCAGGGCCACGTTGAGCTCCTACAATGAGCAGTTCTTC
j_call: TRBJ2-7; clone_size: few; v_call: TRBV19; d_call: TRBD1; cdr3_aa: CASSPRQGSYEQYF; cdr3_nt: TGTGCCAGTAGTCCCAGACAGGGTTCCTACGAGCAGTACTTC
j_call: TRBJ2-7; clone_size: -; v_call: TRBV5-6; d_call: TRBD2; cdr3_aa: CASSLGSGENYEQYF; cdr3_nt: TGTGCCAGCAGCTTGGGTAGCGGGGAGAACTACGAGCAGTACTTC
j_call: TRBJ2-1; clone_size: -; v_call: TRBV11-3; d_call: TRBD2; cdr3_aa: CASSPGLAGEEQFF; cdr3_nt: TGTGCCAGCAGCCCAGGACTAGCGGGAGAGGAGCAGTTCTTC
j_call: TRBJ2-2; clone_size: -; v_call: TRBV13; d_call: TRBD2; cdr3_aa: CASSPTGTRNTGELFF; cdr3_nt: TGTGCCAGCAGCCCGACCGGGACTAGGAACACCGGGGAGCTGTTTTTT
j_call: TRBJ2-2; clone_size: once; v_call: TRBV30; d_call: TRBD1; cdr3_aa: CAWSPDRGQGFGELFF; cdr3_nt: TGTGCCTGGAGTCCGGACAGGGGGCAAGGGTTCGGGGAGCTGTTTTTT
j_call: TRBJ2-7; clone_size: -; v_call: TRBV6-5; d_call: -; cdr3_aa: CASSYSMDSSYEQYF; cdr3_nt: TGTGCCAGCAGTTACTCGATGGATAGCTCCTACGAGCAGTACTTC
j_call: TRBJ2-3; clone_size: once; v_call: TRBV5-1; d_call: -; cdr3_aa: CASSPAPSDTQYF; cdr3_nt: TGCGCCAGCAGCCCGGCCCCTTCAGATACGCAGTATTTT
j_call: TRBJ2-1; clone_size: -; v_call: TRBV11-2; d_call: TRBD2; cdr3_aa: CASSLFLASGEPQFF; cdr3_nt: TGTGCCAGCAGCTTATTTCTGGCTAGCGGGGAACCCCAGTTCTTC
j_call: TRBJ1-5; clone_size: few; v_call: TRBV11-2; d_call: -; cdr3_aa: CASSLTSNQPQHF; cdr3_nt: TGTGCCAGCAGCTTAACCAGCAATCAGCCCCAGCATTTT
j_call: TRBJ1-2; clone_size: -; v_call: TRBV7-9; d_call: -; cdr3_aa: CASSGRDTHNYGYTF; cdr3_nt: TGTGCCAGCAGTGGCCGGGACACACATAACTATGGCTACACCTTC
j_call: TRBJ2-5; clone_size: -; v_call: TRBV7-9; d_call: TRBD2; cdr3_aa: CASSSGTSGRETQYF; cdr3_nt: TGTGCCAGCAGTTCCGGGACTAGCGGGAGGGAGACCCAGTACTTC
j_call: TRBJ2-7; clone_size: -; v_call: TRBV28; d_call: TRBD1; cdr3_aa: CASRRGDRGRNEQYF; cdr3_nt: TGTGCCAGCAGACGGGGAGACAGGGGGCGAAACGAGCAGTACTTC
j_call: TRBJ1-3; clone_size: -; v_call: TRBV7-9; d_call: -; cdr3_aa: CASSFGTYGGGNTIYF; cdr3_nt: TGTGCCAGCAGCTTCGGCACTTACGGCGGTGGAAACACCATATATTTT
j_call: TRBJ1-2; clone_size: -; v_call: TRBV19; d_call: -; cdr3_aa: CASSMGGLNYGYTF; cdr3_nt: TGTGCCAGTAGTATGGGGGGCCTCAACTATGGCTACACCTTC
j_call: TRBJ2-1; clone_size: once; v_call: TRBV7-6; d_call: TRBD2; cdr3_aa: CASSPGLAGGAYNEQFF; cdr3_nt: TGTGCCAGCAGCCCAGGACTAGCGGGAGGGGCCTACAATGAGCAGTTCTTC
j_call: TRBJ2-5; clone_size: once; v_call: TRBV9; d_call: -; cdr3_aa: CASSVGENKVKETQYF; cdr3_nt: TGTGCCAGCAGCGTAGGGGAGAACAAAGTAAAAGAGACCCAGTACTTC
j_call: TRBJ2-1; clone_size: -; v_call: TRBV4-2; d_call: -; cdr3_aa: CASSQDLLTYNEQFF; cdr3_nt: TGTGCCAGCAGCCAAGATTTACTGACTTACAATGAGCAGTTCTTC
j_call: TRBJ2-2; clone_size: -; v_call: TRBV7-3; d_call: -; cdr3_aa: CASSLQLTANTGELFF; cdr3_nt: TGTGCCAGCAGCTTACAATTGACAGCGAACACCGGGGAGCTGTTTTTT
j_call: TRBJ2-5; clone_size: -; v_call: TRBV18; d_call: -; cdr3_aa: CASSPLILETQYF; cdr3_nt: TGTGCCAGCTCACCGCTAATATTGGAGACCCAGTACTTC
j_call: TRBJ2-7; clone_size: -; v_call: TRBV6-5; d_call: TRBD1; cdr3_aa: CASSWTGLSGEQYF; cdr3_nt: TGTGCCAGCAGTTGGACAGGGCTGAGTGGGGAGCAGTACTTC